This TCR beta chain was sequenced in a study of tumor T cells in aggressive B-cell lymphoma (dated by TCRdb to about 2017). Receptor libraries were prepared by the immunoSEQ multiplex PCR assay. This is the immuneACCESS table as TCRdb keeps it, with only in-frame sequences that have V and J called. A part of the clones is gone; compared with another copy, unresolved V genes explain less than half, and the rest is unexplained. This sample is represented by approximately 3,100 clones; more than 70% of them were singletons. The top ten hold approximately 3.8% of the sample. Comments on this clone: Its antigen is currently not known. Base-call qualities are not available, and no considerably larger clone is one nucleotide away.

Inclusive of the bounding cysteine and phenylalanine, the CDR3 is 15 residues long. The retained sequence is limited to the CDR3, 45 bases, with the frame set at the first base. From V the trimming removes 2 bases and from J it removes 5 bases, while the gene matches leave 7 bases of the junction unaccounted for. CDR1 and CDR2 are drawn from the germline V gene (reference sequence): MNHEY, SMNVEV. This TCR was sampled from an adult with diffuse large B cell lymphoma. The sample consisted of tumor tissue. The chain links TRBV27 with TRBJ2-7; TRBD2 aligns with 9 central bases. The CDR3 amino acid sequence is: CASSLMREGLHEQYF. The DNA reads TGTGCCAGCAGTTTAATGCGGGAGGGCCTCCACGAGCAGTACTTC.